The 4 T cell receptor beta chains presented below share a single source sample, sequenced in a study of blood T cell repertoires in COVID-19. The assay was immunoSEQ multiplex PCR, and TCRdb's table has in-frame clones only and misses some. The sample lists 75,000 or so clones, around 90% occurring once. The sequencing sample was made of peripheral blood. These TCRs come from a man in his forties or fifties with acute or convalescent COVID-19.

The V gene is TRBV7-6, the J gene TRBJ2-5; D remains ambiguous. The CDR3 length is 13 residues. Germline values: CDR1 SGHVS, CDR2 FNYEAQ. Trimming took 0 bases from V and 3 from J, leaving 5 bases between them. Here the CDR3 DNA reads TGTGCCAGCAGCTTAGCCGTTAAAGAGACCCAGTACTTC. Its translation is CASSLAVKETQYF.

The genes are TRBV19 and TRBJ1-6, with 8 bases aligning to TRBD1. The CDR3 extends over 16 amino acids. Germline loops: CDR1 LNHDA, CDR2 SQIVND (reference sequence). Trimming at V came to 3 bases and at J to 7 bases, leaving 8 bases not matched to a gene. CDR3 residues: CASSISGRGRNSPLHF. The CDR3 DNA sequence: TGTGCCAGTAGTATCTCGGGCAGGGGGCGAAATTCACCCCTCCACTTT.

The chain recombines TRBV6-5 with TRBJ1-1; perhaps TRBD1 as D (6 bases). CDR3 size: 15 residues. Germline V gene sequence: CDR1 MNHEY, CDR2 SVGAGI. V lost 5 bases and J 6 bases, leaving 19 bases between the germline ends. The CDR3, as DNA: TGTGCCAGCAGTATGCCGGGACACCAGGTATCTGAAGCTTTCTTT. Protein sequence: CASSMPGHQVSEAFF.

The V call is TRBV5-4, the J call TRBJ2-7; a weak D match, TRBD2 (6 bases). The germline V and J ends were trimmed by 0 bases and 2 bases, with 12 bases remaining between them. CDR1 SGHNT and CDR2 YYREEE come from the germline V gene (reference sequence). The CDR3 covers 15 residues. CDR3 bases: TGTGCCAGCAGCTTGGCCGGGACTTACGCCTACGAGCAGTACTTC. Amino acid sequence: CASSLAGTYAYEQYF.